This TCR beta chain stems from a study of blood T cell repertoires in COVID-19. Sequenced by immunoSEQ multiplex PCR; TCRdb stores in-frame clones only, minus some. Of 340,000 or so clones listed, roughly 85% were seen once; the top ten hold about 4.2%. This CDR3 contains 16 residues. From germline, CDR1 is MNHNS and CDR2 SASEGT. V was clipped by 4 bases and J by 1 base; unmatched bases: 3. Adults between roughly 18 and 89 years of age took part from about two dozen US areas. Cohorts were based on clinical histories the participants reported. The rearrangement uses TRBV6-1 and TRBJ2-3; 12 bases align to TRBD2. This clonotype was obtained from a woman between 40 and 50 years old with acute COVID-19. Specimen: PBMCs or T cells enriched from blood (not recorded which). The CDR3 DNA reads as TGTGCCAGCAGTGGACTAGCGGGAGTCGGCACAGATACGCAGTATTTT. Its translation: CASSGLAGVGTDTQYF.